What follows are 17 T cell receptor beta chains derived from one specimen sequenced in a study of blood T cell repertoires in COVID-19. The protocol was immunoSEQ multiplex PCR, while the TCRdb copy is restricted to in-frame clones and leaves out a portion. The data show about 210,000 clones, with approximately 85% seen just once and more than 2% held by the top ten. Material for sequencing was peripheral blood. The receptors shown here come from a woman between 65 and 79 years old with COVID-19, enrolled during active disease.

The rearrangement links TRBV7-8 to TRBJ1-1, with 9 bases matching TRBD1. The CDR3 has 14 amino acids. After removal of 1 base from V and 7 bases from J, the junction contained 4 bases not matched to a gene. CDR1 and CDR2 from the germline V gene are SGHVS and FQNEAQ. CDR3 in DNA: TGTGCCAGCAGCTTAGTCGGACAGGGGAGTGAAGCTTTCTTT. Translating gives CASSLVGQGSEAFF.

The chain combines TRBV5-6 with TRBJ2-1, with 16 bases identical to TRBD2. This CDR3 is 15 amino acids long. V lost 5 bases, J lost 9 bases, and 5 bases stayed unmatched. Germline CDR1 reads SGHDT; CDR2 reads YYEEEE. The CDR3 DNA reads TGTGCCAGCAGGGGGGGACTAGCGGGAGGGATTGAGCAGTTCTTC. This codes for CASRGGLAGGIEQFF.

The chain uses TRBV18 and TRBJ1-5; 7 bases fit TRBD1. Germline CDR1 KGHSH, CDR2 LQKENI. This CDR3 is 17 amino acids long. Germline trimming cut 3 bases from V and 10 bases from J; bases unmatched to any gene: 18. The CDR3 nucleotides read TGTGCCAGCTCACCTCCCCCAACTGGACAGGACATATTTCCCCAGCATTTT. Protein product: CASSPPPTGQDIFPQHF.

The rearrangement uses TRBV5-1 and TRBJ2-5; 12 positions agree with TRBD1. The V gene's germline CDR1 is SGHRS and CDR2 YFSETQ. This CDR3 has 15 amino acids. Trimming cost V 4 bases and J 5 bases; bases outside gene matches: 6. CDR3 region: CASSGGQGAWETQYF. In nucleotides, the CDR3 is TGCGCCAGCAGCGGGGGACAGGGGGCTTGGGAGACCCAGTACTTC.

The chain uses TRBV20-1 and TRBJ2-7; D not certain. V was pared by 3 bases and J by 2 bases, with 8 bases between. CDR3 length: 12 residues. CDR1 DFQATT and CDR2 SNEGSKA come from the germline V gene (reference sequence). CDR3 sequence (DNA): TGCAGTGCTAGTGGTCCAGCCTACGAGCAGTACTTC. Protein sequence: CSASGPAYEQYF.

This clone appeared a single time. The CDR3 coding sequence is TGTGCCAGCAGCCAAGACAGGGGGTTTGGCTACACCTTC. This codes for CASSQDRGFGYTF. This chain uses TRBV14 with TRBJ1-2; the match to TRBD1 covers 7 bases. After removal of 0 bases from V and 7 bases from J, the junction contained 2 bases not matched to a gene. There are 13 residues in the CDR3. The germline V gene has CDR1 SGHDN and CDR2 FVKESK.

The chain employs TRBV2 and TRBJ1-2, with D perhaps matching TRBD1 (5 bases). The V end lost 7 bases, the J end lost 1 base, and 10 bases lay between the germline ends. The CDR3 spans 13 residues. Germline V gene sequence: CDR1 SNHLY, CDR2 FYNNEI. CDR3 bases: TGTGCCAGCATAGGGGTAAATAACTATGGCTACACCTTC. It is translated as CASIGVNNYGYTF.

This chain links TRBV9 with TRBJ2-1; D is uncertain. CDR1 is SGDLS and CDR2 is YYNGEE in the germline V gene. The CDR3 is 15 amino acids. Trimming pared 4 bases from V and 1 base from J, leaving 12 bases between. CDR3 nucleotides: TGTGCCAGCAGCACCTCCAGGAATTCCTACAATGAGCAGTTCTTC. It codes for CASSTSRNSYNEQFF.

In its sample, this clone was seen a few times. The CDR3 loop reads CASSPQTGLDSPLHF. As DNA, the CDR3 is TGTGCCAGCAGCCCCCAGACAGGGCTGGATTCACCCCTCCACTTT. This chain joins TRBV7-6 and TRBJ1-6; 7 nucleotides line up with TRBD1. V lost 5 bases, J lost 8 bases, and 9 bases stayed unmatched. The length of the CDR3 is 15 residues. From germline, CDR1 is SGHVS and CDR2 FNYEAQ.

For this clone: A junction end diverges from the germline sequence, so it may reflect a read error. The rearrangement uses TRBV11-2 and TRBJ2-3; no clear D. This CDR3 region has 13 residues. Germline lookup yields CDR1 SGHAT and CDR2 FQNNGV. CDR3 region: CANSLAGTDTQYF. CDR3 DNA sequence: TGTGCCAACAGCTTAGCCGGCACAGATACGCAGTATTTT.

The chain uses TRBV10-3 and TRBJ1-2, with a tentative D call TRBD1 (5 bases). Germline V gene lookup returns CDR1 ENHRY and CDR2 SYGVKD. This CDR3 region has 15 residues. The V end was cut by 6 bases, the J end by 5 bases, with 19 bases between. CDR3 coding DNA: TGTGCCATCAGAGAACAGGAAACCTCGCAATATGGCTACACCTTC. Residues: CAIREQETSQYGYTF.

CDR3: CASSESRGVAGELFF. The DNA for the CDR3 is TGTGCCAGCAGTGAATCCCGGGGGGTCGCCGGGGAGCTGTTTTTT. The chain carries TRBV2 and TRBJ2-2; 7 nucleotides line up with TRBD2. Germline V gene lookup returns CDR1 SNHLY and CDR2 FYNNEI. The V and J ends lost 2 bases and 6 bases, in that order; junction bases with no gene match: 6. The CDR3 extends over 15 amino acids.

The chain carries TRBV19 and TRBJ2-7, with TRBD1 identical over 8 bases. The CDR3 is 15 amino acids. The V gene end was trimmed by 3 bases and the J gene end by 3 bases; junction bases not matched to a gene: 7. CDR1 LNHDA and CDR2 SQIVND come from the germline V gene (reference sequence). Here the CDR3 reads CASSIGGQGIYEQYF. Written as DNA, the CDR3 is TGTGCCAGTAGTATTGGAGGACAGGGAATCTACGAGCAGTACTTC.

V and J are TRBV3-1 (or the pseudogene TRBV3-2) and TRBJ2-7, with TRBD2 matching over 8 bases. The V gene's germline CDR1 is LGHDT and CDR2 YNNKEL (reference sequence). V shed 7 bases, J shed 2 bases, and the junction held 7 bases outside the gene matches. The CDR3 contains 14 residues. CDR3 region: CASNQRGSTYEQYF. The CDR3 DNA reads TGTGCCAGCAATCAGCGGGGGTCTACCTACGAGCAGTACTTC.

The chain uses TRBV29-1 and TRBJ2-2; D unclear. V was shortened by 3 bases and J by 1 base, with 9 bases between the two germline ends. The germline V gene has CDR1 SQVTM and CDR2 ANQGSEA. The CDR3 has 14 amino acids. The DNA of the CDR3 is TGCAGCGTTGAGAACACTATGAACACCGGGGAGCTGTTTTTT. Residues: CSVENTMNTGELFF.

The CDR3 nucleotides read TGTGCCAGCAGTGAAATTCGGGGGGGCGGCGGGGAGCTGTTTTTT. This sequence encodes CASSEIRGGGGELFF. This sequence joins TRBV2 and TRBJ2-2; TRBD2 matches 8 bases. The V gene's germline CDR1 is SNHLY and CDR2 FYNNEI. Trimming cost V 2 bases and J 7 bases; bases outside gene matches: 6. This CDR3 has 15 amino acids.

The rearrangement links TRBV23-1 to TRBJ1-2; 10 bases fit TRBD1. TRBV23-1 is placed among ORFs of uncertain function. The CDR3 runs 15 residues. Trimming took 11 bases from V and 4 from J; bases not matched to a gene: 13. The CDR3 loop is CAAVPGQGEIYGYTF. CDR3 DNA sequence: TGCGCCGCAGTACCTGGACAGGGGGAAATCTATGGCTACACCTTC.